The 15 T cell receptor beta chains below come from one sample, sequenced in a study of blood T cell repertoires in COVID-19. Clones were read by immunoSEQ multiplex PCR, and TCRdb kept only the in-frame ones, dropping some. The table lists about 50,000 clones, roughly four fifths of them singletons. The sequenced sample was peripheral blood. The receptor set was obtained from a man between 60 and 75 years old with acute or convalescent COVID-19.

This chain uses TRBV5-1 with TRBJ1-1; weak D call: TRBD1 (6 bases). CDR3 length: 13 residues. V gave up 3 bases and J gave up 1 base, with 7 bases separating them. Per the germline V gene, CDR1 is SGHRS and CDR2 is YFSETQ. The CDR3 region is CASSSRGNTEAFF. Written as DNA, the CDR3 is TGCGCCAGCAGCTCCAGGGGGAACACTGAAGCTTTCTTT.

The chain combines TRBV7-9 with TRBJ1-5; D possibly corresponds to TRBD1 (6 bases). V lost 1 base and J 1 base, leaving 14 bases between the germline ends. Germline CDR1 and CDR2: SEHNR and FQNEAQ (reference sequence). There are 17 residues in the CDR3. This chain's CDR3 is CASSLEGHPGSNQPQHF. The DNA of the CDR3 is TGTGCCAGCAGCTTAGAGGGACACCCGGGGAGCAATCAGCCCCAGCATTTT.

The chain has TRBV7-2 and TRBJ1-1; D gene uncertain. Per the germline V gene, CDR1 is SGHTA and CDR2 is FQGNSA. The CDR3 runs 17 residues. Trimming stripped 0 bases from V and 0 bases from J, with 14 bases between. The CDR3 loop is CASSLAIRGIMNTEAFF. DNA of the CDR3: TGTGCCAGCAGCTTAGCAATTCGGGGAATCATGAACACTGAAGCTTTCTTT.

The rearrangement links TRBV3-1 (or the pseudogene TRBV3-2) to TRBJ2-1; TRBD2 matches at 10 bases. Germline V gene data show CDR1 as LGHDT and CDR2 as YNNKEL (reference sequence). This CDR3 has 17 amino acids. The ends lost 0 bases at V and 0 bases at J; junction bases unmatched: 2. CDR3 protein: CASSQESGGDSYNEQFF. For the CDR3, the DNA is TGTGCCAGCAGCCAAGAAAGCGGGGGGGACTCCTACAATGAGCAGTTCTTC.

CDR3: CASSYVSVSNYGYTF. The CDR3 bases are TGTGCCAGCAGTTACGTGTCCGTTTCTAACTATGGCTACACCTTC. This chain links TRBV6-2 or TRBV6-3 with TRBJ1-2, with D uncertain. Trimming left V 2 bases short and J 0 bases short, with 10 bases between. Germline-derived CDR1 and CDR2 are MNHEY and SVGEGT. The CDR3 consists of 15 residues.

V gene TRBV7-3 combines with J gene TRBJ2-2; weak D call: TRBD1 (6 bases). The length of the CDR3 is 13 residues. Germline CDR1 and CDR2: SGHTA and FQGTGA. V lost 9 bases and J 4 bases, leaving 12 bases between the germline ends. This CDR3 is CASGGQPTGELFF. Here the CDR3 DNA reads TGTGCCAGTGGGGGACAACCCACCGGGGAGCTGTTTTTT.

V is TRBV27 and J is TRBJ2-1, with D possibly TRBD1 on 5 matching bases. V shed 3 bases and J shed 0 bases, with 9 bases lying between them. The CDR3 sequence is 15 residues long. Germline-derived CDR1 and CDR2 are MNHEY and SMNVEV (reference sequence). In DNA, the CDR3 is TGTGCCAGCAGTTTTTGGCAGGGCTCCTACAATGAGCAGTTCTTC. Its translation is CASSFWQGSYNEQFF.

The V call is TRBV18, the J call TRBJ1-2; D perhaps matches TRBD1 (5 bases). This CDR3 has 18 amino acids. Germline V gives CDR1 KGHSH, CDR2 LQKENI. Trimming stripped 0 bases from V and 1 base from J, with 18 bases between. The CDR3 region is CASSPPVGGPTNNYGYTF. CDR3 nucleotides: TGTGCCAGCTCACCACCGGTCGGGGGACCGACCAATAACTATGGCTACACCTTC.

The gene calls are TRBV10-2 and TRBJ2-7, with TRBD1 as a possible D gene (6 bases). The ends were cut back, 4 bases at V and 3 bases at J, with 10 bases in the middle. CDR1 and CDR2 from the germline V gene are WSHSY and SAAADI. The CDR3 spans 13 residues. The CDR3 DNA follows: TGCGCCAGCAGTGGGACAGATAACTACGAGCAGTACTTC. Residues: CASSGTDNYEQYF.

The J gene is TRBJ2-3, the V gene TRBV27, with D perhaps TRBD2 (5 bases). Trimming removed 5 bases from V and 7 bases from J, with 10 bases in between. Per the germline V gene, CDR1 is MNHEY and CDR2 is SMNVEV (reference sequence). This CDR3 is built from 12 residues. DNA of the CDR3: TGTGCCAGCAGTCCTTCTAGCCATACGCAGTATTTT. This translates into CASSPSSHTQYF.

The chain joins TRBV4-1 to TRBJ1-2; D ambiguous. Trimming left V 0 bases short and J 4 bases short, with 12 bases between. The CDR3 extends over 15 amino acids. From germline, CDR1 is MGHRA and CDR2 YSYEKL. CDR3 sequence: CASSQDSFSGYGYTF. CDR3 coding DNA: TGCGCCAGCAGCCAAGATTCGTTTTCGGGCTATGGCTACACCTTC.

V and J are TRBV25-1 and TRBJ1-1; a weak D match, TRBD1 (6 bases). Trimming shortened V by 1 base and J by 0 bases, and 15 bases separated the two germline ends. The CDR3 covers 17 residues. CDR1 is MGHDK, CDR2 SYGVNS, per germline. The DNA of the CDR3 is TGTGCCAGCAGTGAATCGAAGGGGGAGACCATGAACACTGAAGCTTTCTTT. Amino acids: CASSESKGETMNTEAFF.

V is TRBV11-2 and J is TRBJ2-7, with 9 bases aligning to TRBD1. CDR3 length: 15 residues. CDR1 SGHAT and CDR2 FQNNGV come from the germline V gene. V was pared by 5 bases and J by 6 bases, with 11 bases of the junction left unmatched. CDR3 in DNA: TGTGCCAGCAGCCAGCGCGGACAGGGGCTGGGCGAGCAGTACTTC. It is translated as CASSQRGQGLGEQYF.

This clone has only a few counts. J is TRBJ2-7 and V is TRBV12-3 or TRBV12-4, with no clear D. The CDR3 is made up of 13 amino acids. V lost 2 bases and J 3 bases, leaving 8 bases between the germline ends. CDR3 bases: TGTGCCAGCAGTTTAAGAGGCCTCTACGAGCAGTACTTC. Amino acid sequence: CASSLRGLYEQYF.

The chain has TRBV21-1 and TRBJ2-1; the listed D gene, TRBD2, was not tested against the DNA. TRBV21-1 is a pseudogene segment. The CDR3 totals 15 residues. The CDR3 bases are TGTGCCAGCAGCGTGAAGCGGGGGCCCTACAATGAGCAGTTCTTC. Amino acid sequence: CASSVKRGPYNEQFF.